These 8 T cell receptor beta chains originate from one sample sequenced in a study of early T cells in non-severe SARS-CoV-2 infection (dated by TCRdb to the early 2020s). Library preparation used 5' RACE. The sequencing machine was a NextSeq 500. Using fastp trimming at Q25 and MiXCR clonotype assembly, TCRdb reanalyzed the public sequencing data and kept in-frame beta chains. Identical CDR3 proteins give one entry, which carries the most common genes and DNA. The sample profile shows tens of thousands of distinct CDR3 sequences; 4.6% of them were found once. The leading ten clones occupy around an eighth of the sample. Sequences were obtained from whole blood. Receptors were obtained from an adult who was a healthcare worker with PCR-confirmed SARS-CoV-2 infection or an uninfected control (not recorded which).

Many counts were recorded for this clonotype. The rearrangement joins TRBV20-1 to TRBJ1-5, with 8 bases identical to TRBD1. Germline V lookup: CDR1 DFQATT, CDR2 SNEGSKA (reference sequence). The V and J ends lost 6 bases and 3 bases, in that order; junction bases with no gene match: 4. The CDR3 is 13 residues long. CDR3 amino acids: CSAPRGLNQPQHF. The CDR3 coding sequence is TGCAGTGCGCCCAGGGGGCTCAATCAGCCCCAGCATTTT.

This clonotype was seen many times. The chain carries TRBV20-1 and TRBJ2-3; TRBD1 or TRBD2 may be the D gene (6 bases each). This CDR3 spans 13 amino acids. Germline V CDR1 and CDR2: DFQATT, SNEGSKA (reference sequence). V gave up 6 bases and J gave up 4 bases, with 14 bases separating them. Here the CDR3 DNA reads TGCAGTGCCATGTCCGGGGGCGCAGATACGCAGTATTTT. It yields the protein CSAMSGGADTQYF.

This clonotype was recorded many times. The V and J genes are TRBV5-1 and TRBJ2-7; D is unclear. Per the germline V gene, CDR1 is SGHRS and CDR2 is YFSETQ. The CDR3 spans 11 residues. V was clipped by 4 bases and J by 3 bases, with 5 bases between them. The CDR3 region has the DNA TGCGCCAGCAGCGCCTACTACGAGCAGTACTTC. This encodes CASSAYYEQYF.

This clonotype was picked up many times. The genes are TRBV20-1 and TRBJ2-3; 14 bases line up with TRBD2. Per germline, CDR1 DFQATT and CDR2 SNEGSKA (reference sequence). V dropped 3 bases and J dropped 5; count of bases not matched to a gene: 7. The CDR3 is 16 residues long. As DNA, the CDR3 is TGCAGTGCTAGCCGACTAGCGGGAGGGCGGGAAGATACGCAGTATTTT. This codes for CSASRLAGGREDTQYF.

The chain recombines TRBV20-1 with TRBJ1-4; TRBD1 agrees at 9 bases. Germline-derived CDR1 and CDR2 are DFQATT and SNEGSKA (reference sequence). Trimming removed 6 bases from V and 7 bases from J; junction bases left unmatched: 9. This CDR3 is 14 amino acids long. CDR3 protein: CSATHGTGTEKLFF. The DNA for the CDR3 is TGCAGTGCCACCCACGGGACAGGGACTGAAAAACTGTTTTTT.

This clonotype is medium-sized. CDR3 DNA sequence: TGCAGTGCTGAGTGGTGGGGAGGGCCTAAGAATGAGCAGTTCTTC. This encodes CSAEWWGGPKNEQFF. The chain combines TRBV20-1 with TRBJ2-1; 7 bases align to TRBD2. V trimming: 5 bases; J trimming: 7 bases; junction bases outside the gene matches: 14. Germline V gene data show CDR1 as DFQATT and CDR2 as SNEGSKA (reference sequence). The CDR3 consists of 15 residues.

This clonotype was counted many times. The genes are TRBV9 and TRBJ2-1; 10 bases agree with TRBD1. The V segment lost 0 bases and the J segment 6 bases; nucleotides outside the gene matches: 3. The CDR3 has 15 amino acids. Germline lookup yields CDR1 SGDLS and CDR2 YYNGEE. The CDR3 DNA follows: TGTGCCAGCAGCGTAGGGGACAGGGGTCTCAATGAGCAGTTCTTC. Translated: CASSVGDRGLNEQFF.

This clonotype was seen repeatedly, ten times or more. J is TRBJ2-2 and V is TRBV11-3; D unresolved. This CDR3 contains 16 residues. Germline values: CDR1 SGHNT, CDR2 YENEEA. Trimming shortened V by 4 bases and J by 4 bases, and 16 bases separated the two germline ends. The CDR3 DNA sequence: TGTGCCAGCAGCTCGTCCGCCAGGCAGATCACCGGGGAGCTGTTTTTT. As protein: CASSSSARQITGELFF.